These 9 T cell receptor beta chains were all obtained from the same sample, sequenced in a study of response to subunit inactivated influenza vaccine. One entry per CDR3 protein results from TCRdb running MiXCR on the RT-PCR reads. The sample comprises under 950,000 distinct CDR3 sequences, over 20% of which are singletons, and roughly 10% rests with the top ten. This material consisted of PBMCs from blood, taken 5 to 6 days after vaccination. The origin of the receptors is a man aged 50-60 years who received an inactivated influenza vaccine.

This clonotype was seen more than once but under ten times. At one end, the junction sequence differs from germline, possibly due to a read error. The chain recombines TRBV7-9 with TRBJ2-7, with D perhaps TRBD2 (6 bases). Per germline, CDR1 SEHNR and CDR2 FQNEAQ (reference sequence). The CDR3 contains 15 residues. The DNA of the CDR3 is TGTGCCAGCAGCCTAGCGACATGGGGTAACTACGAGCAGTACTTC. Translating gives CASSLATWGNYEQYF.

The rearrangement joins TRBV4-2 to TRBJ2-7; D might be TRBD1 (6 bases). This CDR3 has 17 amino acids. The germline gives CDR1 LGHNA, CDR2 YNFKEQ. Trimming removed 1 base from V and 7 bases from J, with 23 bases in between. The CDR3 here is CASSQVSRTKTGLEQYF. CDR3 DNA: TGTGCCAGCAGCCAAGTCTCCCGAACGAAAACAGGGCTAGAGCAGTACTTC.

The V call is TRBV4-1, the J call TRBJ2-3; D gene uncertain. From germline, CDR1 is MGHRA and CDR2 YSYEKL. The CDR3 is made up of 14 amino acids. V lost 1 base and J 0 bases, leaving 5 bases between the germline ends. The CDR3 loop reads CASSQVLSTDTQYF. CDR3 in DNA: TGCGCCAGCAGCCAAGTGCTGAGCACAGATACGCAGTATTTT.

The chain links TRBV20-1 to TRBJ2-5, with D perhaps matching TRBD1 (6 bases). CDR3 length: 13 residues. Germline V gene lookup returns CDR1 DFQATT and CDR2 SNEGSKA (reference sequence). V was trimmed by 3 bases and J by 13 bases, leaving 21 bases between them. The CDR3 protein is CSASVGHSKSRYF. The CDR3 bases are TGCAGTGCTAGTGTGGGACATAGCAAGAGTAGGTACTTC.

The rearrangement uses TRBV7-2 and TRBJ1-5; possible D gene TRBD1, 6 bases. Trimming shortened V by 2 bases and J by 0 bases, and 14 bases separated the two germline ends. Germline values: CDR1 SGHTA, CDR2 FQGNSA. The CDR3 consists of 17 residues. As DNA, the CDR3 is TGTGCCAGCAGCTTAACGACAGGTCCCGATAGCAATCAGCCCCAGCATTTT. The encoded protein is CASSLTTGPDSNQPQHF.

The chain employs TRBV5-1 and TRBJ2-3, with D perhaps matching TRBD1 (6 bases). V was cut by 4 bases and J by 0 bases, with 12 bases left in between. Germline V gene data show CDR1 as SGHRS and CDR2 as YFSETQ. The CDR3 is 15 residues long. The CDR3 reads CASSPGTTSTDTQYF. The CDR3 DNA follows: TGCGCCAGCAGCCCCGGGACAACTAGCACAGATACGCAGTATTTT.

This clonotype was detected a few times. The chain has TRBV10-3 and TRBJ2-5, with D unclear. The CDR3 has 17 amino acids. Germline V CDR1 and CDR2: ENHRY, SYGVKD. Trimming left V 4 bases short and J 2 bases short, with 20 bases between. The CDR3 is CAISGDSRSETQETQYF. The CDR3 DNA reads TGTGCCATCAGTGGTGATAGCAGAAGTGAAACGCAAGAGACCCAGTACTTC.

This clonotype was detected only a few times. The V gene is TRBV6-1, the J gene TRBJ2-7, with 8 bases that match TRBD1. In germline, CDR1 is MNHNS, CDR2 SASEGT. The V gene end was trimmed by 4 bases and the J gene end by 3 bases; junction bases not matched to a gene: 5. CDR3 length equals 14 residues. CDR3 amino acids: CASSGQGAVYEQYF. DNA for the CDR3: TGTGCCAGCAGTGGGCAGGGGGCAGTCTACGAGCAGTACTTC.

This clonotype was recorded a few times. The rearrangement links TRBV10-1 to TRBJ2-5; possibly TRBD1 for D (6 bases). The CDR3 spans 14 residues. Between the trimmed V and J ends, which lost 3 bases and 7 bases, there was a span of 15 bases. Germline-derived CDR1 and CDR2 are WNHNN and SYGVQD (reference sequence). In DNA, the CDR3 is TGCGCCAGCAGTGAATCGGGCCAAGGGGGGACCCAGTACTTC. Translated, it gives CASSESGQGGTQYF.